These 5 T cell receptor beta chains originate from one sample sequenced in a study of post-analysis software for immune sequencing data. Study-wide results and limits: A handful of TRBV segments were significantly more frequent in patients than in controls. TRBV5-6, TRBV5-1 and TRBV20-1 were among these segments.

Antigen specificity for these receptors is unknown. Unique molecular identifiers were built into the TCR beta cDNA libraries. MiXCR was run by TCRdb on the PCR reads, yielding one entry per CDR3 protein. The table has roughly 430,000 distinct CDR3 sequences, more than 30% seen once. What was sequenced was blood. The receptor set was obtained from a girl aged 2 to 10 with multiple sclerosis.

This rearrangement joins TRBV28 to TRBJ1-2; 8 bases align to TRBD1. The trim removed 6 bases at V and 5 bases at J, leaving 8 bases unmatched. CDR1 and CDR2 (germline): MDHEN, SYDVKM. The CDR3 runs to 14 residues. For the CDR3, the DNA is TGTGCCAGCAGAGTGGACAGGGTGATTTATGGCTACACCTTC. This gives the protein CASRVDRVIYGYTF.

There are a few counts of this clonotype. This chain links TRBV12-3 or TRBV12-4 with TRBJ1-6; unclear D gene. The CDR3 has 15 amino acids. The V end was cut by 3 bases, the J end by 4 bases, with 10 bases between. CDR3 in DNA: TGTGCCAGCAGTTTTGGCAGAAATTATAATTCACCCCTCCACTTT. Translating it yields CASSFGRNYNSPLHF.

This clonotype has more than one count but fewer than ten. The rearrangement links TRBV4-3 to TRBJ2-7; D not certain. V dropped 2 bases and J dropped 2 bases, with 13 bases sitting between them. This CDR3 has 15 amino acids. Germline-derived CDR1 and CDR2 are LGHNA and YSLEER. The CDR3 region has the DNA TGCGCCAGCAGCCAACAACTATTGGGCGCCTACGAGCAGTACTTC. Protein sequence: CASSQQLLGAYEQYF.

The chain has TRBV4-1 and TRBJ2-7, with TRBD1 as a possible D gene (6 bases). V was clipped by 1 base and J by 1 base, with 8 bases between them. CDR1 and CDR2 (germline): MGHRA, YSYEKL. The CDR3 contains 14 residues. CDR3 residues: CASSQVDRSYEQYF. In DNA form, the CDR3 reads TGCGCCAGCAGCCAAGTCGACAGGTCCTACGAGCAGTACTTC.

The rearrangement uses TRBV20-1 and TRBJ1-1; 8 positions agree with TRBD1. J lost 4 bases, V lost 6 bases, and 13 bases had no gene match. The CDR3 is made up of 15 amino acids. CDR1 and CDR2 (germline): DFQATT, SNEGSKA (reference sequence). The CDR3 sequence: CSARTGRILGTEAFF. DNA of the CDR3: TGCAGTGCCCGGACAGGGAGGATATTAGGCACTGAAGCTTTCTTT.